The next 19 T cell receptor beta chains were all read from a single sample in a study of blood T cell repertoires in COVID-19. The data were produced by immunoSEQ multiplex PCR, yet TCRdb's version contains in-frame clones alone and is incomplete. The repertoire holds some 78,000 clones, with less than 95% as singletons. The sample consisted of peripheral blood. Receptor source: a woman between 45 and 65 years old in a cohort sampled during active COVID-19.

The J gene is TRBJ2-1, the V gene TRBV7-3; D possibly corresponds to TRBD2 (5 bases). V was cut by 2 bases and J by 4 bases, with 12 bases left in between. Germline CDR1 is SGHTA and CDR2 is FQGTGA. The CDR3 covers 15 residues. The CDR3 sequence: CASSLASGAYNEQFF. The CDR3 nucleotides read TGTGCCAGCAGCTTAGCCAGCGGAGCATACAATGAGCAGTTCTTC. The full variable domain, completed using reference TRBV7-3 and TRBJ2-1, is GAGVSQTPSNKVTEKGKYVELRCDPISGHTALYWYRQSLGQGPEFLIYFQGTGAADDSGLPNDRFFAVRPEGSVSTLKIQRTERGDSAVYLCASSLASGAYNEQFFGPGTRLTVL.

The genes are TRBV29-1 and TRBJ2-2; 10 nucleotides align to TRBD2. Germline V gene lookup returns CDR1 SQVTM and CDR2 ANQGSEA. J lost 2 bases, V lost 4 bases, and 4 bases had no gene match. CDR3 size: 15 residues. CDR3 protein: CSVAASGSNTGELFF. DNA for the CDR3: TGCAGCGTTGCAGCTAGCGGGAGTAACACCGGGGAGCTGTTTTTT.

The chain recombines TRBV5-1 with TRBJ2-7; D is perhaps TRBD2 (6 bases). Trimming removed 4 bases at V and 3 bases at J, with 17 bases between. Germline lookup yields CDR1 SGHRS and CDR2 YFSETQ. The CDR3 length is 15 residues. The CDR3 DNA reads TGCGCCAGCAGCCGTGTTAGCGGTTGGAACTACGAGCAGTACTTC. This encodes CASSRVSGWNYEQYF.

The chain links TRBV2 to TRBJ2-1; 7 nucleotides match TRBD2. Germline-derived CDR1 and CDR2 are SNHLY and FYNNEI. This CDR3 comprises 11 residues. J lost 10 bases, V lost 9 bases, and 6 bases had no gene match. The CDR3 sequence: CARSGGSEQFF. The CDR3 coding sequence is TGTGCCAGGTCCGGGGGGTCGGAGCAGTTCTTC.

J is TRBJ1-2 and V is TRBV28; TRBD1 might be the D (5 bases). CDR1 is MDHEN, CDR2 SYDVKM, per germline. Trimming removed 6 bases at V and 2 bases at J, with 16 bases between. This CDR3 has 15 residues. DNA of the CDR3: TGTGCCAGCAGCAAGGCCAGGGTGAGGAACTATGGCTACACCTTC. Protein product: CASSKARVRNYGYTF.

This rearrangement joins TRBV7-3 to TRBJ2-2, with a weak D call TRBD2 (6 bases). This CDR3 spans 16 amino acids. Trimming cost V 3 bases and J 2 bases, with 13 bases left between them. CDR1 is SGHTA and CDR2 is FQGTGA in the germline V gene. The CDR3 DNA reads as TGTGCCAGCAGCTTCTCCGGGACTTTTAACACCGGGGAGCTGTTTTTT. It is translated as CASSFSGTFNTGELFF.

The chain carries TRBV18 and TRBJ2-2, with TRBD2 matching 9 bases. The CDR3 spans 16 residues. V lost 2 bases, J lost 5 bases, and 6 bases stayed unmatched. Per the germline V gene, CDR1 is KGHSH and CDR2 is LQKENI. DNA for the CDR3: TGTGCCAGCTCACCAGCTAGCGGGATTGGGACCGGGGAGCTGTTTTTT. It encodes CASSPASGIGTGELFF.

V usage is TRBV28 and J usage is TRBJ2-6, with 8 bases fitting TRBD1. V gave up 6 bases and J gave up 0 bases; unmatched junction bases: 10. CDR3 length: 18 residues. Germline-derived CDR1 and CDR2 are MDHEN and SYDVKM. CDR3 bases: TGTGCCAGCAGCCTTATGGGACAGGCCTTCTCTGGGGCCAACGTCCTGACTTTC. Translation gives CASSLMGQAFSGANVLTF. The variable domain in full, with the rest retrieved from reference TRBV28 and TRBJ2-6, is DVKVTQSSRYLVKRTGEKVFLECVQDMDHENMFWYRQDPGLGLRLIYFSYDVKMKEKGDIPEGYSVSREKKERFSLILESASTNQTSMYLCASSLMGQAFSGANVLTFGAGSRLTVL.

V usage is TRBV6-5 and J usage is TRBJ2-2, with a weak D call TRBD1 (6 bases). Looked up from germline, CDR1 is MNHEY and CDR2 is SVGAGI. The germline V and J ends were trimmed by 6 bases and 2 bases, with 10 bases remaining between them. The CDR3 sequence is 14 residues long. The CDR3 DNA sequence: TGTGCCAGCAGCCACAGGGTTAACACCGGGGAGCTGTTTTTT. This sequence encodes CASSHRVNTGELFF.

The rearrangement links TRBV15 to TRBJ2-1; perhaps TRBD2 as D (6 bases). Germline CDR1 reads LNHNV; CDR2 reads YYDKDF (reference sequence). This CDR3 has 17 amino acids. V was trimmed by 0 bases and J by 5 bases, leaving 17 bases between them. The CDR3 is CATSRDRATGGHNEQFF. The DNA for the CDR3 is TGTGCCACCAGCAGAGATCGGGCCACCGGGGGTCACAATGAGCAGTTCTTC.

The chain links TRBV6-5 to TRBJ1-1; TRBD1 agrees at 7 bases. The trim removed 5 bases at V and 1 base at J, leaving 4 bases unmatched. The CDR3 has 14 amino acids. Germline V gene data show CDR1 as MNHEY and CDR2 as SVGAGI. CDR3 bases: TGTGCCAGCAGTACAGGGGACACGAACACTGAAGCTTTCTTT. Translation gives CASSTGDTNTEAFF.

The chain is built from TRBV18 and TRBJ2-1, with 10 bases lining up with TRBD2. The CDR3 spans 15 residues. Germline assignment: CDR1 KGHSH and CDR2 LQKENI. V shed 4 bases, J shed 8 bases, and the junction held 8 bases outside the gene matches. The CDR3 DNA is TGTGCCAGCTCACTTACTAGCGGGAACGGCGATGAGCAGTTCTTC. Translating it yields CASSLTSGNGDEQFF.

The chain employs TRBV2 and TRBJ2-7; possible D gene TRBD1, 5 bases. CDR1 and CDR2 from the germline V gene are SNHLY and FYNNEI. CDR3 size: 14 residues. Between the trimmed V and J ends, which lost 1 base and 5 bases, there was a span of 12 bases. This CDR3 reads CASSEVAGKNEQYF. The CDR3 coding sequence is TGTGCCAGCAGTGAAGTGGCAGGGAAAAACGAGCAGTACTTC.

This chain links TRBV3-1 (or the pseudogene TRBV3-2) with TRBJ2-2; a possible D gene is TRBD2 (6 bases). There are 17 residues in the CDR3. Germline assignment: CDR1 LGHDT and CDR2 YNNKEL (reference sequence). Trimming removed 2 bases from V and 0 bases from J, with 13 bases in between. The CDR3 is CASSQRRVAANTGELFF. CDR3 nucleotide sequence: TGTGCCAGCAGCCAACGGAGGGTTGCTGCGAACACCGGGGAGCTGTTTTTT.

This chain joins TRBV28 and TRBJ1-4; D is ambiguous. The CDR3 consists of 16 residues. Germline assignment: CDR1 MDHEN and CDR2 SYDVKM. Trimming took off 5 bases at V and 5 bases at J, with 18 bases between the two ends. CDR3 sequence reads: CASSRSPPGMNEKLFF. In nucleotides, the CDR3 is TGTGCCAGCAGTCGATCACCGCCAGGAATGAATGAAAAACTGTTTTTT.

V is TRBV2 and J is TRBJ2-1; D might be TRBD2 (6 bases). The CDR3 length is 13 residues. With 5 bases removed from V and 7 bases from J, the gap between germline ends came to 12 bases. The germline CDR1 and CDR2 sequences are SNHLY and FYNNEI. The CDR3 spells CASSSGRGNEQFF. Here the CDR3 DNA reads TGTGCCAGCAGTTCAGGCCGGGGGAATGAGCAGTTCTTC.

This clone was seen just once. The chain couples TRBV11-2 to TRBJ2-5, with 8 bases aligning to TRBD2. J was trimmed by 4 bases and V by 1 base; bases with no gene match: 5. The CDR3 is 15 residues long. CDR1 and CDR2 (germline): SGHAT, FQNNGV. The CDR3 sequence: CASSLGGLAGETQYF. CDR3 nucleotides: TGTGCCAGCAGCTTAGGGGGTCTAGCGGGAGAGACCCAGTACTTC.

The chain combines TRBV5-1 with TRBJ2-2, with 10 nucleotides matching TRBD1. After removal of 5 bases from V and 3 bases from J, the junction contained 19 bases not matched to a gene. From germline, CDR1 is SGHRS and CDR2 YFSETQ. CDR3 length equals 20 residues. In DNA form, the CDR3 reads TGCGCCAGCAGTTCAACCATTCTCCCCAGGACAGGGGGGGACACCGGGGAGCTGTTTTTT. Its protein is CASSSTILPRTGGDTGELFF.

This chain uses TRBV5-4 with TRBJ1-1; TRBD1 might be the D (6 bases). In germline, CDR1 is SGHNT, CDR2 YYREEE (reference sequence). This CDR3 is built from 15 residues. V was trimmed by 3 bases and J by 1 base, leaving 13 bases between them. CDR3 nucleotides: TGTGCCAGCAGCTATTCGGGACATTCGAACACTGAAGCTTTCTTT. It specifies CASSYSGHSNTEAFF.